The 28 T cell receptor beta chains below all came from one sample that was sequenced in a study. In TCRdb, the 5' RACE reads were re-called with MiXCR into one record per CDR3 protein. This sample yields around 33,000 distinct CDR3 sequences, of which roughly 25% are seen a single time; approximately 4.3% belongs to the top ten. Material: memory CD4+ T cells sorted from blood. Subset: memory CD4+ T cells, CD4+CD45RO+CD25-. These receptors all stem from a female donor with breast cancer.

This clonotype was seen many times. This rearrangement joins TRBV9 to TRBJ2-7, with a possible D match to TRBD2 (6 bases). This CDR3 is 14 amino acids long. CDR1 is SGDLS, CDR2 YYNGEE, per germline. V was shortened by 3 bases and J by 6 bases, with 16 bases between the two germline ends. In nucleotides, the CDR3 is TGTGCCAGCAGCGCTGGAGACTTGGGAGGCGAGCAGTACTTC. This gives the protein CASSAGDLGGEQYF.

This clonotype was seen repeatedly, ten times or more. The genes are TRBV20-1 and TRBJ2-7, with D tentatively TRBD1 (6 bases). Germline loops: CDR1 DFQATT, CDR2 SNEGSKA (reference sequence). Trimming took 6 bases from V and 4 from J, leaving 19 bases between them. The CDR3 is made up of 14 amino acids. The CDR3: CSARAWGLMYEQYF. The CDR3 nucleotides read TGCAGTGCCAGGGCTTGGGGGCTGATGTACGAGCAGTACTTC.

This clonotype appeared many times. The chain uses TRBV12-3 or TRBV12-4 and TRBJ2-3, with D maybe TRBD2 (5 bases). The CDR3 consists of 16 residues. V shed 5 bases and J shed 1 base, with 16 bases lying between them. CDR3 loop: CASSPGGRSGTDTQYF. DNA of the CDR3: TGTGCCAGCAGTCCTGGAGGACGAAGTGGCACAGATACGCAGTATTTT.

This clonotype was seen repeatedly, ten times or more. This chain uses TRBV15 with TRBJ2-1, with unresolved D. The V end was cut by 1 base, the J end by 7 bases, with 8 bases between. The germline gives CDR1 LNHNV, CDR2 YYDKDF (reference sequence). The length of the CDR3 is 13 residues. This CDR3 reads CATSRVRVNEQFF. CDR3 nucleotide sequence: TGTGCCACCAGCAGAGTAAGAGTAAATGAGCAGTTCTTC. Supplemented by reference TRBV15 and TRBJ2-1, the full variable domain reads DAMVIQNPRYQVTQFGKPVTLSCSQTLNHNVMYWYQQKSSQAPKLLFHYYDKDFNNEADTPDNFQSRRPNTSFCFLDIRSPGLGDTAMYLCATSRVRVNEQFFGPGTRLTVL.

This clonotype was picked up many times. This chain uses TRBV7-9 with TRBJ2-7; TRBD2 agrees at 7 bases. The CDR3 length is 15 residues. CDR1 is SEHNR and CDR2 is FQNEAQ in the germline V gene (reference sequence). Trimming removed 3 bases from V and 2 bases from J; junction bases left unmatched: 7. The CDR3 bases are TGTGCCAGCAGCTTGGTGGGCGGGAGACCCTACGAGCAGTACTTC. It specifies CASSLVGGRPYEQYF.

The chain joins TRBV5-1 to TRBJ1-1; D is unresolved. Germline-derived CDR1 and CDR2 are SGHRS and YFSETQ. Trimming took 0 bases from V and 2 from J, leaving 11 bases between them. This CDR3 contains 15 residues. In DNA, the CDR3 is TGCGCCAGCAGCTTGGGCGTCCTTTCCAACACTGAAGCTTTCTTT. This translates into CASSLGVLSNTEAFF.

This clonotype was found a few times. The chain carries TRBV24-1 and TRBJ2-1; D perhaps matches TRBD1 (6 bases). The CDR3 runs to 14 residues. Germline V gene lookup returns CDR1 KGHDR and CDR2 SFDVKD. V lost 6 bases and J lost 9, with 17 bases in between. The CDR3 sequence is CATSSRGPGGEQFF. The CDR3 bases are TGTGCCACCAGTTCCAGGGGTCCGGGCGGTGAGCAGTTCTTC.

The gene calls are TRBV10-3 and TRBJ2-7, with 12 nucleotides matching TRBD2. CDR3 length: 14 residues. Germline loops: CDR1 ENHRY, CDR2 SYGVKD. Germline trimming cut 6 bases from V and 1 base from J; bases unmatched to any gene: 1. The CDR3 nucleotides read TGTGCCATCAGGACTAGCGGGAGATCCTACGAGCAGTACTTC. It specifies CAIRTSGRSYEQYF.

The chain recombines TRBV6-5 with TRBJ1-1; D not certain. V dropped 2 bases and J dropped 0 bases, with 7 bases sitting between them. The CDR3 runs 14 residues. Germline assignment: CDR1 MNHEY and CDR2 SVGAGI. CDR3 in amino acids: CASSYEGLNTEAFF. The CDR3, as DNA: TGTGCCAGCAGTTACGAAGGGCTGAACACTGAAGCTTTCTTT.

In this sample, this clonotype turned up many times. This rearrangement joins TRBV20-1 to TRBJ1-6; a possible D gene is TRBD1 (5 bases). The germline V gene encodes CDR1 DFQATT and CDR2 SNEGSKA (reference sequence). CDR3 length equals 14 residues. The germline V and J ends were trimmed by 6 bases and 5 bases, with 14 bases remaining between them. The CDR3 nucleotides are TGCAGTGCCCCCCGGGGACTTAATAATTCACCCCTCCACTTT. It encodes CSAPRGLNNSPLHF.

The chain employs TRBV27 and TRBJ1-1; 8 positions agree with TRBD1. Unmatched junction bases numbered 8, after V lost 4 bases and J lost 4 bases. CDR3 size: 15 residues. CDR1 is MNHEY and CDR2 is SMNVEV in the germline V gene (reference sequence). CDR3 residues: CASSSRGRGGTEAFF. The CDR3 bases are TGTGCCAGCAGTTCCAGGGGGCGCGGAGGCACTGAAGCTTTCTTT.

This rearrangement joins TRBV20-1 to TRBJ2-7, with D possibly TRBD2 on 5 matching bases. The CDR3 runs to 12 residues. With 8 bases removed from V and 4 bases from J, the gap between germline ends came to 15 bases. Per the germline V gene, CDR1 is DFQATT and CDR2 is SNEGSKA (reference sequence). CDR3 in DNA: TGCAGTTCCCAACCTACGGGGTACGAGCAGTACTTC. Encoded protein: CSSQPTGYEQYF.

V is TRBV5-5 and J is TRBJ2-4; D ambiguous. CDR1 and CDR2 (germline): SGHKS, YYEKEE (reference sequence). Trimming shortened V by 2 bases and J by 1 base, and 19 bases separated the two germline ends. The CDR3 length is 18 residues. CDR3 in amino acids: CASSLAIKPGAAKNIQYF. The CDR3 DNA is TGTGCCAGCAGCTTAGCAATAAAGCCCGGTGCGGCCAAAAACATTCAGTACTTC.

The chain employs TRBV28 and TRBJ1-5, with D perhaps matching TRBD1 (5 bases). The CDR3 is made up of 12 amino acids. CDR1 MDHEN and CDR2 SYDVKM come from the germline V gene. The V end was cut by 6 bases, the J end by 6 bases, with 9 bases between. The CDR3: CASRSQAQPQHF. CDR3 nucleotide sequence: TGTGCCAGCAGGTCACAGGCTCAGCCCCAGCATTTT.

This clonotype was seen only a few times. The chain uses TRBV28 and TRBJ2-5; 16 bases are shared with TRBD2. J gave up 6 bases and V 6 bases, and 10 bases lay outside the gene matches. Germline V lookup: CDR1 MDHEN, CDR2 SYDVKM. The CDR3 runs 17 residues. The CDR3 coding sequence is TGTGCCAGCAGCAGAGGGACTAGCGGGAGGGCCTTGAAGACCCAGTACTTC. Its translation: CASSRGTSGRALKTQYF. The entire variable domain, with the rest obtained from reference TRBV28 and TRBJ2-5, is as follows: DVKVTQSSRYLVKRTGEKVFLECVQDMDHENMFWYRQDPGLGLRLIYFSYDVKMKEKGDIPEGYSVSREKKERFSLILESASTNQTSMYLCASSRGTSGRALKTQYFGPGTRLLVL.

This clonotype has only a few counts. As DNA, the CDR3 is TGTGCCAGCAGTTATACAGGCCGATCCTACAATGAGCAGTTCTTC. Its protein is CASSYTGRSYNEQFF. The chain joins TRBV6-5 to TRBJ2-1, with TRBD1 as a possible D gene (5 bases). Between the trimmed V and J ends, which lost 3 bases and 1 base, there was a span of 10 bases. This CDR3 comprises 15 residues. Per the germline V gene, CDR1 is MNHEY and CDR2 is SVGAGI.

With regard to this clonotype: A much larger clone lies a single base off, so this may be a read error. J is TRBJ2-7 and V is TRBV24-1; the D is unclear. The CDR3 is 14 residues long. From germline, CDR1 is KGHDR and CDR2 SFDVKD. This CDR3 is CAISDTDQAYEQYF. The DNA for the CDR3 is TGTGCCATCAGTGATACGGACCAAGCCTACGAGCAGTACTTC.

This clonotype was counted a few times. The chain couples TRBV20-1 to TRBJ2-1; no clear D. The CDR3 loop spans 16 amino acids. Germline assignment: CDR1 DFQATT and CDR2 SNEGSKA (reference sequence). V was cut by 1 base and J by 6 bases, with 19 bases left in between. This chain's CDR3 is CSARVGSATLINEQFF. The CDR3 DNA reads TGCAGTGCTAGAGTCGGTTCAGCCACCTTGATCAATGAGCAGTTCTTC.

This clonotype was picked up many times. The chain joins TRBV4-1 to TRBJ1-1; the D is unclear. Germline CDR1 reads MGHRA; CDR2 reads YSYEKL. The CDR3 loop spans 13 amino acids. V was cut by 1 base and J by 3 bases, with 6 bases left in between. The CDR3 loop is CASSQAVYTEAFF. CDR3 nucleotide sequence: TGCGCCAGCAGCCAAGCAGTTTACACTGAAGCTTTCTTT.

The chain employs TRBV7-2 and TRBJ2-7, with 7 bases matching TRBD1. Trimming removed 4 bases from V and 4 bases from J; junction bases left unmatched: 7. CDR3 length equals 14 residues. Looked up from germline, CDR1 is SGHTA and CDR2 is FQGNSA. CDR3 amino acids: CASSYEGQFYEQYF. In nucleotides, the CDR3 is TGTGCCAGCAGCTATGAGGGACAGTTTTACGAGCAGTACTTC.

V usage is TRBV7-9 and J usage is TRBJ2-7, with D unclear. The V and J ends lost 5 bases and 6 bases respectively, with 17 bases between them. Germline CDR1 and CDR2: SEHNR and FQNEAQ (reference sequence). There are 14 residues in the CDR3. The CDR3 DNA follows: TGTGCCAGCAGCCCTGATACGTATTTAGCCGAGCAGTACTTC. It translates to CASSPDTYLAEQYF. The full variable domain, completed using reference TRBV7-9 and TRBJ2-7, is DTGVSQNPRHKITKRGQNVTFRCDPISEHNRLYWYRQTLGQGPEFLTYFQNEAQLEKSRLLSDRFSAERPKGSFSTLEIQRTEQGDSAMYLCASSPDTYLAEQYFGPGTRLTVT.

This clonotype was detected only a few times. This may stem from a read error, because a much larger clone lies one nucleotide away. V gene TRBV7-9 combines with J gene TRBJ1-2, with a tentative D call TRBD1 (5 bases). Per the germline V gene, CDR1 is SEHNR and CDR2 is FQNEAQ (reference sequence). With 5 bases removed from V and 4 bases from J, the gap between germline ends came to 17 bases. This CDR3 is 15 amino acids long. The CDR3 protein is CASSETAPVSYGYTF. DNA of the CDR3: TGTGCCAGCAGCGAGACAGCTCCGGTTAGCTATGGCTACACCTTC.

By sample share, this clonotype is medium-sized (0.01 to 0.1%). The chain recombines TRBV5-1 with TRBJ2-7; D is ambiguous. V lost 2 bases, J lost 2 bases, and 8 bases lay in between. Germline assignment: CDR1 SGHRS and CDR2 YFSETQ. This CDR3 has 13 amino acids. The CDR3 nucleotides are TGCGCCAGCAGCTTCGGGCCTACCTACGAGCAGTACTTC. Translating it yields CASSFGPTYEQYF.

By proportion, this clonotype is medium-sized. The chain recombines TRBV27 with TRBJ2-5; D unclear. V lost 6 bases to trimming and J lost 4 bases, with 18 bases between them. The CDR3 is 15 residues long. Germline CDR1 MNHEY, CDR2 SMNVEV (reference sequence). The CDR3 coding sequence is TGTGCCAGCAGACCAAGGTTAAGGGTCGGAGAGACCCAGTACTTC. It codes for CASRPRLRVGETQYF.

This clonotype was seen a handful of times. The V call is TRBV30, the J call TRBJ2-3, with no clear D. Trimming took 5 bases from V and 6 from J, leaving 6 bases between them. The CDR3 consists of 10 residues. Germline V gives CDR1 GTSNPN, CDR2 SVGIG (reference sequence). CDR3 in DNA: TGTGCCTGGTTAGGGGATACGCAGTATTTT. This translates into CAWLGDTQYF. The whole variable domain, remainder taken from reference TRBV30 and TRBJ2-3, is SQTIHQWPATLVQPVGSPLSLECTVEGTSNPNLYWYRQAAGRGLQLLFYSVGIGQISSEVPQNLSASRPQDRQFILSSKKLLLSDSGFYLCAWLGDTQYFGPGTRLTVL.

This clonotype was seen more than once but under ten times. The CDR3 protein is CASRLGQNQPQHF. In DNA, the CDR3 is TGTGCCAGCAGACTGGGACAGAATCAGCCCCAGCATTTT. The chain joins TRBV12-3 or TRBV12-4 to TRBJ1-5, with 7 nucleotides matching TRBD1. V trimming: 6 bases; J trimming: 4 bases; junction bases outside the gene matches: 3. The CDR3 runs 13 residues.

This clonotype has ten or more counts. CDR3 bases: TGTGCCAGCAGTTTAATTGCCGGGGAGCTGTTTTTT. Translated, it gives CASSLIAGELFF. The chain couples TRBV27 to TRBJ2-2; D is unclear. The CDR3 spans 12 residues. Germline assignment: CDR1 MNHEY and CDR2 SMNVEV (reference sequence). With 2 bases removed from V and 6 bases from J, the gap between germline ends came to 4 bases.

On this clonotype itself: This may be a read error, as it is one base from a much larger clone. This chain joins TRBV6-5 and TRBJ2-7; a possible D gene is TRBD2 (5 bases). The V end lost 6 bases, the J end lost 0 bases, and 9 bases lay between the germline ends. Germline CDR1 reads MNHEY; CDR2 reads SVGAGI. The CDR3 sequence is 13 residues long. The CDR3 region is CASRDSYSYEQYF. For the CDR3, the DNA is TGTGCCAGCAGGGACTCCTACTCCTACGAGCAGTACTTC.